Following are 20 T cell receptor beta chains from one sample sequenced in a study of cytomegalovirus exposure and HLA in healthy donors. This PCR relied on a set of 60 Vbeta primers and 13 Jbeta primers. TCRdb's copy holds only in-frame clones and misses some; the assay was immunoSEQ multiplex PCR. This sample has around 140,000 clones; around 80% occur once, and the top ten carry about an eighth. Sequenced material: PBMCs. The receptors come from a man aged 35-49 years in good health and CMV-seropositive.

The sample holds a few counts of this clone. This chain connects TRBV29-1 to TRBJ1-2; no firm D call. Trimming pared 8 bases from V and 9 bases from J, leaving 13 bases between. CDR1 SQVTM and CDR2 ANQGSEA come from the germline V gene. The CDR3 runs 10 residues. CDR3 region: CSIWTFSYTF. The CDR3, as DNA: TGCAGCATCTGGACTTTTAGCTACACCTTC.

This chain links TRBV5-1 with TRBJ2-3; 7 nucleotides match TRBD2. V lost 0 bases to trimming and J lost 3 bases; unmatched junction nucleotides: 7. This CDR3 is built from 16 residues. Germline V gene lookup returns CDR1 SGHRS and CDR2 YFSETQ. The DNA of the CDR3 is TGCGCCAGCAGCTTGGTGGGAGGGGAGGCTACAGATACGCAGTATTTT. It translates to CASSLVGGEATDTQYF.

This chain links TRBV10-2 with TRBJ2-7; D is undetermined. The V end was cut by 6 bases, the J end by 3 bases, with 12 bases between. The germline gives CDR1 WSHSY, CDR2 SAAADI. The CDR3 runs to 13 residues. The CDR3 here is CASSPQFLYEQYF. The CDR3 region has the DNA TGCGCCAGCAGCCCACAATTCCTCTACGAGCAGTACTTC.

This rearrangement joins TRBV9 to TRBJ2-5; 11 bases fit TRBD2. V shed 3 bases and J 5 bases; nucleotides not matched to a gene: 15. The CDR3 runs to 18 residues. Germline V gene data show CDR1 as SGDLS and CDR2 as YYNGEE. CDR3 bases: TGTGCCAGCAGCGACGGTCGGCTAGCGGGAGGAGATGATGAGACCCAGTACTTC. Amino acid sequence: CASSDGRLAGGDDETQYF.

In DNA, the CDR3 is TGTGCCACCAAAGGGGGGGATGGCCGGAACACCGGGGAGCTGTTTTTT. Residues: CATKGGDGRNTGELFF. The chain has TRBV10-3 and TRBJ2-2, with a tentative D call TRBD2 (7 bases). The germline V gene encodes CDR1 ENHRY and CDR2 SYGVKD. The CDR3 contains 16 residues. V lost 10 bases and J 1 base, leaving 19 bases between the germline ends.

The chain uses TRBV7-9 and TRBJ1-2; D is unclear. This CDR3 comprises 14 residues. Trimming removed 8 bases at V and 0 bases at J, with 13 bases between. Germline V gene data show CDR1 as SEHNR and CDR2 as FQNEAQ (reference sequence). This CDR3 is CASEFGEANYGYTF. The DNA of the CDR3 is TGTGCCAGCGAATTCGGGGAAGCTAACTATGGCTACACCTTC.

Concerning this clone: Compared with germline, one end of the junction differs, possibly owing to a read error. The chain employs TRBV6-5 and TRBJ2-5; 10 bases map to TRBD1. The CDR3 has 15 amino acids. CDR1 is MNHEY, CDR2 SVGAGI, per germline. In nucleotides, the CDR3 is TGTACCAGCAGTGGGCCGGGACAGGGGAAAGAGACCCAGTACTTC. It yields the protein CTSSGPGQGKETQYF.

As DNA, the CDR3 is TGTGCCAGCAGCCTAGCTCTGTCCTACGAGCAGTACTTC. This sequence encodes CASSLALSYEQYF. The chain is built from TRBV27 and TRBJ2-7, with a weak D call TRBD2 (5 bases). Trimming removed 6 bases at V and 1 base at J, with 10 bases between. The CDR3 spans 13 residues. Germline V gene sequence: CDR1 MNHEY, CDR2 SMNVEV (reference sequence).

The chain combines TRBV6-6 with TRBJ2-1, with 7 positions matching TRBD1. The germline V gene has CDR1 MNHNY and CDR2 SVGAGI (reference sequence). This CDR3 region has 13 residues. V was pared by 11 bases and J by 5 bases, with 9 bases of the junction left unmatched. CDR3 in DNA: TGTGCCGGCTCCCGGGACAGAGACAATGAGCAGTTCTTC. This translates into CAGSRDRDNEQFF.

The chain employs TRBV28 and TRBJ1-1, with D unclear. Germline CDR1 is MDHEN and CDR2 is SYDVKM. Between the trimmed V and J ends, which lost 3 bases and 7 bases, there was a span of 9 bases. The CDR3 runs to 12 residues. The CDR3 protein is CASSFKRLEAFF. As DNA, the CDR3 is TGTGCCAGCAGTTTCAAGAGACTTGAAGCTTTCTTT.

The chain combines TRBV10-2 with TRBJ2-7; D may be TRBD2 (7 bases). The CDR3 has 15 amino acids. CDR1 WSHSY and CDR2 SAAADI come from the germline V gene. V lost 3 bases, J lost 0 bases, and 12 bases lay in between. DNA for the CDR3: TGCGCCAGCAGTGATCTGGCGGGGGCCTCCTACGAGCAGTACTTC. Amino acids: CASSDLAGASYEQYF.

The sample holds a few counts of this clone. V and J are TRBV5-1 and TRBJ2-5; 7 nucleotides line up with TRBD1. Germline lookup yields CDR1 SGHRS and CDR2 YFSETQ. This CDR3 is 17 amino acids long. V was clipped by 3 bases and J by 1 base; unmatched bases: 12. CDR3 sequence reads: CASSSPITGVTQETQYF. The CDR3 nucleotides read TGCGCCAGCAGCTCACCAATAACAGGGGTTACCCAAGAGACCCAGTACTTC. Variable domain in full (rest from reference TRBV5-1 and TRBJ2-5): KAGVTQTPRYLIKTRGQQVTLSCSPISGHRSVSWYQQTPGQGLQFLFEYFSETQRNKGNFPGRFSGRQFSNSRSEMNVSTLELGDSALYLCASSSPITGVTQETQYFGPGTRLLVL.

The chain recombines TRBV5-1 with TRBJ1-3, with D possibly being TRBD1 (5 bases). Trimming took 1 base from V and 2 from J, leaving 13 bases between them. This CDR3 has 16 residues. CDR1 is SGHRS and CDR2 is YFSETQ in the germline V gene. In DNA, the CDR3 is TGCGCCAGCAGCTTGTACCCGGGGGGGACTGGAAACACCATATATTTT. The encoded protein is CASSLYPGGTGNTIYF.

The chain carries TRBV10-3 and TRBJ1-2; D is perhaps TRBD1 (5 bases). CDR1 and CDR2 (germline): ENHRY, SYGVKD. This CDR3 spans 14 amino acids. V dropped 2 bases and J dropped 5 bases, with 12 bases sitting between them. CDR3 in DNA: TGTGCCATCAGTGAGAGTAGGGGCGATTATGGCTACACCTTC. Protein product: CAISESRGDYGYTF.

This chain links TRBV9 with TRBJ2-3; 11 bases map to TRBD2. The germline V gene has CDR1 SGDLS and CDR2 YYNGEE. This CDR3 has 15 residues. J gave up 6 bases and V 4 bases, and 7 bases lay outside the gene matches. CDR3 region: CASSRAGTSGDTQYF. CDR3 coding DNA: TGTGCCAGCAGCAGAGCCGGGACTAGCGGTGATACGCAGTATTTT.

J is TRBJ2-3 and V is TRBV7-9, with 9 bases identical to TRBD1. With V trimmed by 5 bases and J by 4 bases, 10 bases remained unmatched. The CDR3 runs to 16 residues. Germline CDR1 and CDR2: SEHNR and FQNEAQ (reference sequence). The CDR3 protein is CASSPIGTGTADTQYF. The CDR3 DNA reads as TGTGCCAGCAGCCCTATAGGGACAGGGACAGCAGATACGCAGTATTTT.

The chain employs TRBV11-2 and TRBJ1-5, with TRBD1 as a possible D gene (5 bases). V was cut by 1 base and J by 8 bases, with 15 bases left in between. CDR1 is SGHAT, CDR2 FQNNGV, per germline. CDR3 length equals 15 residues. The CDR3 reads CASSLVPGDWEPQHF. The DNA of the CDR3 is TGTGCCAGCAGCTTAGTCCCGGGGGACTGGGAGCCCCAGCATTTT.

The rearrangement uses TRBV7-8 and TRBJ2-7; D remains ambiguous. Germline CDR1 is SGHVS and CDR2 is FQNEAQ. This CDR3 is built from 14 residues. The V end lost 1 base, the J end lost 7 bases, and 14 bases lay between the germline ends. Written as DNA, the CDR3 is TGTGCCAGCAGCTTAGTCCAAGGAGTCGGTGAGCAGTACTTC. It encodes CASSLVQGVGEQYF.

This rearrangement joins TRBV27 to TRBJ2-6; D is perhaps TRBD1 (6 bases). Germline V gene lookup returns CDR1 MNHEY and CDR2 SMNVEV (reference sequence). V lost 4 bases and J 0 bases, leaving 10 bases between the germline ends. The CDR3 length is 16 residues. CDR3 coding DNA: TGTGCCAGCAGTTCCCAGGGGAGCTCTGGGGCCAACGTCCTGACTTTC. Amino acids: CASSSQGSSGANVLTF.

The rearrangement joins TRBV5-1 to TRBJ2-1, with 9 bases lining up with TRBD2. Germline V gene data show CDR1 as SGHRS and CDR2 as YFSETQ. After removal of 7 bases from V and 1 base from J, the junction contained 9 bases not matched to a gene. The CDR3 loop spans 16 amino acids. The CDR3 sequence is CASLDLSGRSYNEQFF. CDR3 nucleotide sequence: TGCGCCAGCCTCGATCTCAGCGGGAGGTCCTACAATGAGCAGTTCTTC.